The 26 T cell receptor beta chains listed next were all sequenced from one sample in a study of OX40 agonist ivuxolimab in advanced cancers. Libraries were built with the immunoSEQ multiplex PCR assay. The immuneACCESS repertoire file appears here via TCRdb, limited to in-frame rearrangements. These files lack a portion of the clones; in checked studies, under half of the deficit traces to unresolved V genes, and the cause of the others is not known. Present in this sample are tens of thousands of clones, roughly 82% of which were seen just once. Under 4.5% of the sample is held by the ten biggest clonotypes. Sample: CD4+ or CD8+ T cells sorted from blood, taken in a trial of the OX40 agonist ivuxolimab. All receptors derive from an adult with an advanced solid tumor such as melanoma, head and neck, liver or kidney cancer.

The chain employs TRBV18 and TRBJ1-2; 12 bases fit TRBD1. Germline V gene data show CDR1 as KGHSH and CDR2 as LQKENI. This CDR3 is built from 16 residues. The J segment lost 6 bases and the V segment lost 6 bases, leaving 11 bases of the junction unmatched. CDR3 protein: CASSTSGGQGADGYTF. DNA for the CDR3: TGTGCCAGCTCCACGTCGGGGGGACAGGGGGCGGATGGCTACACCTTC. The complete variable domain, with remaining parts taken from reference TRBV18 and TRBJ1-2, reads NAGVMQNPRHLVRRRGQEARLRCSPMKGHSHVYWYRQLPEEGLKFMVYLQKENIIDESGMPKERFSAEFPKEGPSILRIQQVVRGDSAAYFCASSTSGGQGADGYTFGSGTRLTVV.

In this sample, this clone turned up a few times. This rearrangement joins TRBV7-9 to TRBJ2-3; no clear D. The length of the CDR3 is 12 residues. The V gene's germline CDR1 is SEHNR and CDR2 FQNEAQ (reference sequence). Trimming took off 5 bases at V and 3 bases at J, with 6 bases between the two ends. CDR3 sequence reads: CASSQMTDTQYF. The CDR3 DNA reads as TGTGCCAGCAGCCAGATGACAGATACGCAGTATTTT.

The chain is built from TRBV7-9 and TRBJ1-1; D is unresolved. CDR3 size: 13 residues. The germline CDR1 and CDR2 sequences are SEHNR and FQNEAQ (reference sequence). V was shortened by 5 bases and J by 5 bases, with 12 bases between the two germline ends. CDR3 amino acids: CASSPQLGTEAFF. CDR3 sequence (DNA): TGTGCCAGCAGCCCTCAGTTAGGGACTGAAGCTTTCTTT.

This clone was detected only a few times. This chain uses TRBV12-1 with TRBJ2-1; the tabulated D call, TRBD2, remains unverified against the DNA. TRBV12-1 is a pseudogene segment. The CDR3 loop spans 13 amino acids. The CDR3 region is CASSPSPRDEQFF. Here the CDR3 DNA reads TGTGCCAGCAGCCCCTCTCCCCGGGATGAGCAGTTCTTC.

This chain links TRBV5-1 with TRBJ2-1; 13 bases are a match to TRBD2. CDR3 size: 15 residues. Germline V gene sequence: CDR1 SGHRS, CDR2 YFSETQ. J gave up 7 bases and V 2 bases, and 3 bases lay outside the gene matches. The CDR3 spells CASSLLAGGPNEQFF. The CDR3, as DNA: TGCGCCAGCAGCTTACTAGCGGGAGGGCCGAATGAGCAGTTCTTC.

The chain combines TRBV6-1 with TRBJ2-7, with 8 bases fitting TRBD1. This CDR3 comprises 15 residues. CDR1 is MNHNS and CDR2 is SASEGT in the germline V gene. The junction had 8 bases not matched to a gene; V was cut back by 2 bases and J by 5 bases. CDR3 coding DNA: TGTGCCAGCAGTGAAAGCAGGACAGGGTTCCACGAGCAGTACTTC. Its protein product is CASSESRTGFHEQYF.

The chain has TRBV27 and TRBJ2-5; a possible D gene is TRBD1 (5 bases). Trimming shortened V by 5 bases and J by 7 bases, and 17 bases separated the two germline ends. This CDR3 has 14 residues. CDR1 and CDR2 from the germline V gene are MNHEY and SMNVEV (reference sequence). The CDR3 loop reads CASSPRTTTGTQYF. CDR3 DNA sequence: TGTGCCAGCAGTCCGAGGACAACGACGGGGACCCAGTACTTC.

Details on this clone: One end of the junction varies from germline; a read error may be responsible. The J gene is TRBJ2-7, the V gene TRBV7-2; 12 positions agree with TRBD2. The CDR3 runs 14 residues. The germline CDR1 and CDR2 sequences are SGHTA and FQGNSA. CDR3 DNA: TGTGCCAGCAGCTTGGACCCTAGCGGGGGGGCTGGGGACTTC. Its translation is CASSLDPSGGAGDF.

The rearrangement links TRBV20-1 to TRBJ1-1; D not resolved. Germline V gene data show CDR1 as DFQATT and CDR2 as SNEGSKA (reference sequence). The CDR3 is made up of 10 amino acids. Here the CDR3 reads CSATNTEAFF. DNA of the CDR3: TGCAGCGCCACGAACACTGAAGCTTTCTTT.

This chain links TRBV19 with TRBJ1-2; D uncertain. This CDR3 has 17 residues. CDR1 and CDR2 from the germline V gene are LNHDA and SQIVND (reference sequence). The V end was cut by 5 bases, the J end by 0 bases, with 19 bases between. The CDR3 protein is CASSQGQAWWSNYGYTF. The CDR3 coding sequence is TGTGCCAGTAGTCAAGGCCAGGCCTGGTGGTCTAACTATGGCTACACCTTC.

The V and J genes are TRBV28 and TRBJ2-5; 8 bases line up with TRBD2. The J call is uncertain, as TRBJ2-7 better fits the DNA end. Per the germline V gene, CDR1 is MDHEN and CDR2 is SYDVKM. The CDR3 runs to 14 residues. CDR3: CASARGGPSYEQYF. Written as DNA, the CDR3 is TGTGCCAGCGCCCGGGGGGGGCCTTCCTACGAGCAGTACTTC.

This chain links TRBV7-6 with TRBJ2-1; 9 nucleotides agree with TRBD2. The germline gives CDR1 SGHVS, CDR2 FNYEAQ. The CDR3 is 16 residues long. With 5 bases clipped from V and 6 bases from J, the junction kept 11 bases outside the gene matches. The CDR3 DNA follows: TGTGCCAGCAGCCCAGAGCGCGGGAGGGTCCTCAATGAGCAGTTCTTC. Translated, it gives CASSPERGRVLNEQFF.

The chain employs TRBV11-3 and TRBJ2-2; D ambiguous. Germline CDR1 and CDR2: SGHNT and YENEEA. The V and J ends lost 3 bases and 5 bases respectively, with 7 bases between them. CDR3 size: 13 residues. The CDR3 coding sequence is TGTGCCAGCAGCTTTTTATTAACCGGGGAGCTGTTTTTT. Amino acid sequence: CASSFLLTGELFF.

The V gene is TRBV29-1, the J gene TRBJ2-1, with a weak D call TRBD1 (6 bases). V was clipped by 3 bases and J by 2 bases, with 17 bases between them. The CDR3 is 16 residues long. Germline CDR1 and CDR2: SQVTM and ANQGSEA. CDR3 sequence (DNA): TGCAGCGTTGAGGGTCCTAGGGGGACAACCTACAATGAGCAGTTCTTC. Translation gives CSVEGPRGTTYNEQFF.

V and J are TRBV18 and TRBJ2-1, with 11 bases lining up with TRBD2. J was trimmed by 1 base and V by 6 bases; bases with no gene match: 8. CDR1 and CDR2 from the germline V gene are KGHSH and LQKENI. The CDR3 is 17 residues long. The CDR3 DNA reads TGTGCCAGCTCGCAAACTAGCGGGAGTATGTCCTACAATGAGCAGTTCTTC. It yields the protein CASSQTSGSMSYNEQFF.

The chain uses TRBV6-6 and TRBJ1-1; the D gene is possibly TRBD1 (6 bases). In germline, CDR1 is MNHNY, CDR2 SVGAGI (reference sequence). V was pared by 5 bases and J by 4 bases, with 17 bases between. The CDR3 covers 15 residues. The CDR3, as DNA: TGTGCCAGCAGTACCGGGGGGGGCGGACGCACTGAAGCTTTCTTT. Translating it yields CASSTGGGGRTEAFF.

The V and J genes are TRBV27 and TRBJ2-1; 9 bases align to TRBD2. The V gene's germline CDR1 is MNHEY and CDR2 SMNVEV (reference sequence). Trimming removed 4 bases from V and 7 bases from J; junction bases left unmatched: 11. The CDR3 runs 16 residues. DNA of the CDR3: TGTGCCAGCAGTTACTGGGGACTAGCCCCGGGGAATGAGCAGTTCTTC. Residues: CASSYWGLAPGNEQFF.

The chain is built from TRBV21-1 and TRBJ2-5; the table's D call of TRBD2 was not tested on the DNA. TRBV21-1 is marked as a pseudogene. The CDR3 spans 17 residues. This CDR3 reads CASSIPEGPKMAETQYF. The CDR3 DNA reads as TGTGCCAGCAGCATCCCGGAGGGACCGAAAATGGCAGAGACCCAGTACTTC.

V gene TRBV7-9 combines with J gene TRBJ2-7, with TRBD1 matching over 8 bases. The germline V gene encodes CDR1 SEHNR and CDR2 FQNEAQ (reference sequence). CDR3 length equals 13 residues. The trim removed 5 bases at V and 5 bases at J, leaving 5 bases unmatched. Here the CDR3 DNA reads TGTGCCAGCAGCCTGGACAGGGACCACGAGCAGTACTTC. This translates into CASSLDRDHEQYF.

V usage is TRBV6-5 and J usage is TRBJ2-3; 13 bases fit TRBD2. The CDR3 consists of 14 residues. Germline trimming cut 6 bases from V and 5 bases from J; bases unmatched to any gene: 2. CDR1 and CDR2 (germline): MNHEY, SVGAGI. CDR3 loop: CASRRTSGGDTQYF. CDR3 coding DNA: TGTGCCAGCAGAAGGACTAGCGGGGGAGATACGCAGTATTTT.

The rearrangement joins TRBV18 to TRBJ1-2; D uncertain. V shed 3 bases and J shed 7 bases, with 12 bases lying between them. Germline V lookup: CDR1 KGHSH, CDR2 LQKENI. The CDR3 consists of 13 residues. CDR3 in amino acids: CASSPGQSGGYTF. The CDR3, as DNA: TGTGCCAGCTCACCCGGGCAGAGCGGTGGCTACACCTTC.

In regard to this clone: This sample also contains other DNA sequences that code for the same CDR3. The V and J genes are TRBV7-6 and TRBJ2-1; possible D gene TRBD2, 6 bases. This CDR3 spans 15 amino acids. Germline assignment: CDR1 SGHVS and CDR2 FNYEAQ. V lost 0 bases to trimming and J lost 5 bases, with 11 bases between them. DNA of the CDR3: TGTGCCAGCAGCTTAGCGGGAGGACGGGACAATGAGCAGTTCTTC. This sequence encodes CASSLAGGRDNEQFF. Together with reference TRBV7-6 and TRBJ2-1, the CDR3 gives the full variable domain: GAGVSQSPRYKVTKRGQDVALRCDPISGHVSLYWYRQALGQGPEFLTYFNYEAQQDKSGLPNDRFSAERPEGSISTLTIQRTEQRDSAMYRCASSLAGGRDNEQFFGPGTRLTVL.

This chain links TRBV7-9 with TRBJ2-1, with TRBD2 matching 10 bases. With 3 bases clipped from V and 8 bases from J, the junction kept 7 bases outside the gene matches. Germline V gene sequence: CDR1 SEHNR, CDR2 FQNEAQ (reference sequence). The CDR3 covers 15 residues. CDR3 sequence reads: CASSLMTSGLDEQFF. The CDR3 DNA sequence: TGTGCCAGCAGCTTGATGACTAGCGGGTTGGATGAGCAGTTCTTC.

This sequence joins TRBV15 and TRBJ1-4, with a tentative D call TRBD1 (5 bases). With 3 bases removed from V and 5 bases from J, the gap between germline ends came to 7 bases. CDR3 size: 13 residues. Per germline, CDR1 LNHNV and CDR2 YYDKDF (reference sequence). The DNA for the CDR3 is TGTGCCACCAGCAGGAGGGGAAATGAAAAACTGTTTTTT. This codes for CATSRRGNEKLFF. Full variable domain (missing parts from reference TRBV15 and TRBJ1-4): DAMVIQNPRYQVTQFGKPVTLSCSQTLNHNVMYWYQQKSSQAPKLLFHYYDKDFNNEADTPDNFQSRRPNTSFCFLDIRSPGLGDTAMYLCATSRRGNEKLFFGSGTQLSVL.

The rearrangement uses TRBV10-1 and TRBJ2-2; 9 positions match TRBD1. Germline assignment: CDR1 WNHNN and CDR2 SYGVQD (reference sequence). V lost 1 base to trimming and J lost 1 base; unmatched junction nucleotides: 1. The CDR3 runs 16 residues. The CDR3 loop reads CASSEWGQGNTGELFF. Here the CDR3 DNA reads TGCGCCAGCAGTGAGTGGGGACAGGGGAACACCGGGGAGCTGTTTTTT.

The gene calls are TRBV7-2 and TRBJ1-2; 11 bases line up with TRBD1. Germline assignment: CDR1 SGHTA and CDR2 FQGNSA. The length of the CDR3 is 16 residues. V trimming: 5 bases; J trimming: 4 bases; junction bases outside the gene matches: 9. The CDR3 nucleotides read TGTGCCAGCAGCCCTACGGACAGGGGGCTTATCTATGGCTACACCTTC. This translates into CASSPTDRGLIYGYTF.